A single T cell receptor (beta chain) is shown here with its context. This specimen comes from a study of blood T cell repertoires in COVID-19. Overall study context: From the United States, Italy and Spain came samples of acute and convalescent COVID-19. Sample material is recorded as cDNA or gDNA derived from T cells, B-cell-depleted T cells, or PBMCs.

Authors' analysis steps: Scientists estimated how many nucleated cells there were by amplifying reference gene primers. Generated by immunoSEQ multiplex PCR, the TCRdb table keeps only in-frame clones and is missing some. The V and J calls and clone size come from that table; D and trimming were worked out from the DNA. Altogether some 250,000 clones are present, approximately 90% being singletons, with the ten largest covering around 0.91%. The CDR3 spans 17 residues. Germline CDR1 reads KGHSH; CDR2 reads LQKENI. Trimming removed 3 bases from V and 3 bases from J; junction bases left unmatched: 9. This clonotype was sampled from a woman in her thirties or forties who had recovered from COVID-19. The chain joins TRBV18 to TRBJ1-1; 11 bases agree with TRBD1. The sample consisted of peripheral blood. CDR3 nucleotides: TGTGCCAGCTCACCTAACAGGGGACAGGGGGAGCACACTGAAGCTTTCTTT. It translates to CASSPNRGQGEHTEAFF.